This T cell receptor (beta chain) was identified during a study of cytomegalovirus exposure and HLA in healthy donors. Study as a whole: There were 100 million to 130 million unique TCR beta sequences, drawn from 200 million or so T cells, in an earlier analysis. Overall study results and limits: Prior analysis indicated that the majority of TCR beta V segments exhibited productivity approximately 90% or approximately 30% of the time. A later analysis linked a missense DCLRE1C variant to TCR beta V- and J-gene trimming. Most TCR sequences proved rare, with some public TCRs found in many donors.

Points on this clone: As yet, its antigen is unknown.

Trimming stripped 0 bases from V and 8 bases from J, with 11 bases between. The germline CDR1 and CDR2 sequences are SQVTM and ANQGSEA. The CDR3 runs to 14 residues. The primer mix had 60 Vbeta and 13 Jbeta primers. The table came from immunoSEQ multiplex PCR; TCRdb's copy has only in-frame clones and leaves some out. The sample has approximately 190,000 clones; around 80% are singletons. Sequenced sample: PBMCs. This sequence joins TRBV29-1 and TRBJ1-6, with D unclear. The source is a woman aged 18-35 years in good health and CMV-seropositive. CDR3 sequence: CSVEDGRTYSPLHF. The CDR3 region has the DNA TGCAGCGTTGAAGATGGTCGGACTTATTCACCCCTCCACTTT.